This TCR beta chain was captured by sequencing in a study of Graves' ophthalmopathy and Graves' hyperthyroidism. Findings and limits, study-wide: Ophthalmopathy progression predictions by the model showed nearly 75% specificity and approximately 71% sensitivity.

This clonotype was recorded once. Its antigen is not identified. The germline V gene has CDR1 ENHRY and CDR2 SYGVKD. V was pared by 7 bases and J by 1 base, with 16 bases between. The length of the CDR3 is 15 residues. RNA transcripts were the source from which TCR beta CDR3 regions were amplified. First-round RT-PCR employed HTBI primers, with a second-round multiplex PCR after it. TCRdb re-analysed the multiplex PCR reads in MiXCR, keeping a single row per CDR3 protein. The repertoire holds almost 750,000 distinct CDR3 sequences, with around 40% as singletons. Sequenced material: peripheral blood. The genes are TRBV10-3 and TRBJ1-1; D may be TRBD1 (5 bases). This receptor was identified in an adult man with Graves' ophthalmopathy. CDR3 sequence reads: CAITREGRRNTEAFF. As DNA, the CDR3 is TGTGCCATCACCCGGGAGGGGAGACGGAACACTGAAGCTTTCTTT.